This TCR beta chain was obtained from a study of human T cells and chemical hapten exposure. Study at large: TCR yield per sample varied, mainly due to pooled library volumes.

Unique molecular identifiers were linked by the library to individual cDNA molecules. In the original analysis: Sample TCR totals centred on a median of around 95,000, ranging roughly 20,000 to 700,000. TCRdb re-derived calls from the 5' RACE reads in MiXCR, one entry per CDR3 protein. The authors' filters were not applied to this entry. Of roughly 110,000 distinct CDR3 sequences detected, more than 15% appear once; the ten largest clones hold 2.8%. Someone pulled total RNA out of unfractionated whole blood. V lost 3 bases, J lost 5 bases, and 7 bases lay in between. The CDR3 is made up of 11 amino acids. CDR1 and CDR2 from the germline V gene are SQVTM and ANQGSEA. In the case of this clonotype: Its antigen is unidentified.

Study-wide points: Following DPC sensitization, TCRs present above 1 in 1000 frequency showed no change.

The gene calls are TRBV29-1 and TRBJ2-5; the D is unclear. This receptor was identified in a human donor in good health. The CDR3 DNA sequence: TGCAGCGTTGAGGGGTTGGAGACCCAGTACTTC. Protein sequence: CSVEGLETQYF.